The 8 T cell receptor beta chains given below trace back to one sample, sequenced in a study of response to subunit inactivated influenza vaccine. TCRdb passed the RT-PCR reads through MiXCR, listing each CDR3 protein once. The repertoire has a few hundred thousand distinct CDR3 sequences, approximately 21% of them found once; the top ten carry around a tenth. The sequencing here drew on PBMCs from blood, taken about 20 months after vaccination. These receptors were collected from a man aged 45 to 75 who received an inactivated influenza vaccine.

The V and J genes are TRBV12-3 or TRBV12-4 and TRBJ2-7; no definite D call. There are 16 residues in the CDR3. Trimming cost V 3 bases and J 1 base, with 16 bases left between them. CDR3 amino acids: CASSFTANSGSYEQYF. The CDR3 DNA sequence: TGTGCCAGCAGTTTCACGGCGAATTCGGGTTCCTACGAGCAGTACTTC.

This clonotype came up a few times. The gene calls are TRBV7-2 and TRBJ2-3, with D perhaps matching TRBD2 (6 bases). The CDR3 sequence is 17 residues long. Germline-derived CDR1 and CDR2 are SGHTA and FQGNSA. Trimming removed 8 bases from V and 2 bases from J, with 23 bases in between. For the CDR3, the DNA is TGTGCCAGCTCAGTGACGGGGGACGCGGGTCACACAGATACGCAGTATTTT. Translated, it gives CASSVTGDAGHTDTQYF.

The chain carries TRBV5-1 and TRBJ1-1; D uncertain. This CDR3 is built from 13 residues. Trimming cost V 4 bases and J 3 bases, with 10 bases left between them. Germline lookup yields CDR1 SGHRS and CDR2 YFSETQ. The CDR3 here is CASSLSQYTEAFF. CDR3 DNA sequence: TGCGCCAGCAGCCTATCCCAGTACACTGAAGCTTTCTTT.

The chain employs TRBV4-2 and TRBJ2-7; no clear D. Germline V CDR1 and CDR2: LGHNA, YNFKEQ. The CDR3 runs 14 residues. V was trimmed by 1 base and J by 3 bases, leaving 10 bases between them. CDR3 bases: TGTGCCAGCAGCCAAGGGGTAGGGCTCTACGAGCAGTACTTC. Translation: CASSQGVGLYEQYF.

This clonotype occurred a few times. This chain links TRBV28 with TRBJ2-7; D is undetermined. V was cut by 5 bases and J by 4 bases, with 9 bases left in between. Germline CDR1 MDHEN, CDR2 SYDVKM. The CDR3 contains 12 residues. CDR3 bases: TGTGCCAGCAGTCTAGATTATTACGAGCAGTACTTC. It specifies CASSLDYYEQYF. Drawing the rest from reference TRBV28 and TRBJ2-7, the complete variable domain is DVKVTQSSRYLVKRTGEKVFLECVQDMDHENMFWYRQDPGLGLRLIYFSYDVKMKEKGDIPEGYSVSREKKERFSLILESASTNQTSMYLCASSLDYYEQYFGPGTRLTVT.

V gene TRBV12-3 or TRBV12-4 combines with J gene TRBJ2-5; 11 bases agree with TRBD2. CDR3 size: 15 residues. The V gene end was trimmed by 8 bases and the J gene end by 4 bases; junction bases not matched to a gene: 9. CDR3 sequence: CASGTTSGIRETQYF. The CDR3 coding sequence is TGTGCCAGCGGGACGACTAGCGGGATTAGAGAGACCCAGTACTTC.

This chain links TRBV4-3 with TRBJ2-1, with D possibly matching TRBD1 (6 bases). Per the germline V gene, CDR1 is LGHNA and CDR2 is YSLEER. The CDR3 consists of 14 residues. Trimming left V 0 bases short and J 4 bases short, with 7 bases between. In nucleotides, the CDR3 is TGCGCCAGCAGCCAAGAAACAGGGTACAATGAGCAGTTCTTC. Its translation: CASSQETGYNEQFF.

This clonotype has a handful of counts. The chain carries TRBV5-1 and TRBJ2-7; 8 bases fit TRBD2. The V and J ends lost 0 bases and 1 base, in that order; junction bases with no gene match: 6. Germline values: CDR1 SGHRS, CDR2 YFSETQ. The CDR3 extends over 16 amino acids. The CDR3 sequence: CASSLAQREYSYEQYF. CDR3 DNA: TGCGCCAGCAGCTTGGCCCAGCGGGAGTATTCCTACGAGCAGTACTTC.